This entry lists 31 T cell receptor beta chains sequenced from one sample in a study of shared clonotypes between healthy human individuals (dated by TCRdb to between 2020 and 2021). The method was the immunoSEQ multiplex PCR assay. Held by TCRdb, this immuneACCESS table contains in-frame sequences only and omits some clones. Under half of the omission traces to an unresolved V gene where checked; the cause of the rest is unknown. The sample has some 1 million clones on record, 75% of them singletons. The top ten clonotypes cover approximately 1.5% of the sample. The sequenced sample was memory CD4+ T cells sorted from blood. The sample's cell subset or site, from its label and the paper: CD45RA-negative fraction. The receptors derive from a young man in good health.

CDR3 loop: CASSEARTGPRRSGELFF. In nucleotides, the CDR3 is TGTGCCAGCAGTGAAGCACGGACAGGGCCCAGGCGGAGCGGGGAGCTGTTTTTT. V is TRBV2 and J is TRBJ2-2; TRBD1 agrees at 8 bases. Per the germline V gene, CDR1 is SNHLY and CDR2 is FYNNEI. CDR3 size: 18 residues. The ends lost 0 bases at V and 7 bases at J; junction bases unmatched: 13.

This clone was observed a few times. In DNA form, the CDR3 reads TGTGCCAGCAGTGAAGGGGGCGGCTATGGCTACACCTTC. It is translated as CASSEGGGYGYTF. The V and J genes are TRBV6-1 and TRBJ1-2, with D perhaps TRBD1 (5 bases). The CDR3 length is 13 residues. Trimming shortened V by 1 base and J by 4 bases, and 7 bases separated the two germline ends. The germline CDR1 and CDR2 sequences are MNHNS and SASEGT.

The V gene is TRBV18, the J gene TRBJ1-2, with D perhaps TRBD1 (5 bases). The V end was cut by 6 bases, the J end by 2 bases, with 22 bases between. There are 17 residues in the CDR3. Per the germline V gene, CDR1 is KGHSH and CDR2 is LQKENI. The CDR3, as DNA: TGTGCCAGCTCGTCCGGCGAACAGGAAATGCACAACTATGGCTACACCTTC. Translated: CASSSGEQEMHNYGYTF.

The rearrangement joins TRBV5-6 to TRBJ1-2; no clear D gene. The CDR3 runs 12 residues. V dropped 4 bases and J dropped 5 bases, with 9 bases sitting between them. Per germline, CDR1 SGHDT and CDR2 YYEEEE. The CDR3 DNA reads TGTGCCAGCAGCCGCGTTTCATATGGCTACACCTTC. This encodes CASSRVSYGYTF.

CDR3 nucleotide sequence: TGTGCCAGCAGTTACCCCCCGGTGGGAGGGGAGACCCAGTACTTC. It encodes CASSYPPVGGETQYF. V gene TRBV6-6 combines with J gene TRBJ2-5; 7 nucleotides agree with TRBD2. This CDR3 contains 15 residues. Germline V CDR1 and CDR2: MNHNY, SVGAGI (reference sequence). The V and J ends lost 2 bases and 5 bases, in that order; junction bases with no gene match: 8.

V and J are TRBV29-1 and TRBJ2-3; D ambiguous. Germline lookup yields CDR1 SQVTM and CDR2 ANQGSEA. This CDR3 is built from 12 residues. Deletions cut 4 bases from V and 6 bases from J, with 11 bases between. CDR3 sequence reads: CSVASGRDTQYF. The CDR3 nucleotides are TGCAGCGTTGCATCGGGTAGGGATACGCAGTATTTT.

This sequence joins TRBV6-5 and TRBJ1-5; TRBD1 matches 8 bases. The V and J ends lost 5 bases and 2 bases, in that order; junction bases with no gene match: 5. The CDR3 covers 15 residues. Germline CDR1 and CDR2: MNHEY and SVGAGI. The CDR3 protein is CASSTGTGGNQPQHF. The CDR3 nucleotides read TGTGCCAGCAGTACGGGGACAGGAGGCAATCAGCCCCAGCATTTT.

The chain couples TRBV27 to TRBJ2-3, with D tentatively TRBD2 (5 bases). With 5 bases removed from V and 8 bases from J, the gap between germline ends came to 20 bases. The CDR3 has 15 residues. Germline values: CDR1 MNHEY, CDR2 SMNVEV (reference sequence). Here the CDR3 reads CASSPLDMRVGTQYF. The CDR3 DNA follows: TGTGCCAGCAGTCCACTAGATATGCGAGTGGGTACGCAGTATTTT.

The chain recombines TRBV11-2 with TRBJ1-1; 10 positions agree with TRBD1. This CDR3 has 13 amino acids. Germline V lookup: CDR1 SGHAT, CDR2 FQNNGV. Unmatched junction bases numbered 6, after V lost 6 bases and J lost 8 bases. CDR3 coding DNA: TGTGCCAGCAGTCAAAGGGACAGGGGCGAAGCTTTCTTT. Amino acids: CASSQRDRGEAFF. Full variable domain (outside the CDR3, taken from reference TRBV11-2 and TRBJ1-1): EAGVAQSPRYKIIEKRQSVAFWCNPISGHATLYWYQQILGQGPKLLIQFQNNGVVDDSQLPKDRFSAERLKGVDSTLKIQPAKLEDSAVYLCASSQRDRGEAFFGQGTRLTVV.

The V gene is TRBV11-3, the J gene TRBJ1-1; D perhaps matches TRBD1 (5 bases). V was cut by 10 bases and J by 0 bases, with 15 bases left in between. This CDR3 has 14 residues. The germline V gene has CDR1 SGHNT and CDR2 YENEEA. The CDR3 nucleotides read TGTGCCACCTCCTTTGGGACTGTGAACACTGAAGCTTTCTTT. Amino acid sequence: CATSFGTVNTEAFF.

The J gene is TRBJ1-5, the V gene TRBV5-5; D ambiguous. Germline CDR1 is SGHKS and CDR2 is YYEKEE (reference sequence). The V and J ends lost 3 bases and 5 bases respectively, with 18 bases between them. The CDR3 consists of 16 residues. The CDR3 loop is CASSSPHSLVYQPQHF. In DNA, the CDR3 is TGTGCCAGCAGCTCTCCCCACTCCCTCGTTTATCAGCCCCAGCATTTT. Full variable domain (outside the CDR3, taken from reference TRBV5-5 and TRBJ1-5): DAGVTQSPTHLIKTRGQQVTLRCSPISGHKSVSWYQQVLGQGPQFIFQYYEKEERGRGNFPDRFSARQFPNYSSELNVNALLLGDSALYLCASSSPHSLVYQPQHFGDGTRLSIL.

The V and J genes are TRBV6-1 and TRBJ1-5; no definite D call. The CDR3 runs to 17 residues. The V end lost 0 bases, the J end lost 0 bases, and 12 bases lay between the germline ends. CDR1 MNHNS and CDR2 SASEGT come from the germline V gene. The CDR3 loop is CASSEARGIDSNQPQHF. CDR3 coding DNA: TGTGCCAGCAGTGAAGCGCGCGGGATAGATAGCAATCAGCCCCAGCATTTT.

A few counts support this clone. The chain couples TRBV30 to TRBJ1-2, with a tentative D call TRBD1 (5 bases). V was pared by 4 bases and J by 1 base, with 13 bases between. The CDR3 is made up of 14 amino acids. Looked up from germline, CDR1 is GTSNPN and CDR2 is SVGIG (reference sequence). The CDR3 coding sequence is TGTGCCTGGACCAAGAGAAGGGGTAACTATGGCTACACCTTC. It is translated as CAWTKRRGNYGYTF.

The rearrangement links TRBV4-1 to TRBJ1-2, with a tentative D call TRBD1 (5 bases). V lost 4 bases and J 8 bases, leaving 14 bases between the germline ends. The CDR3 contains 13 residues. Looked up from germline, CDR1 is MGHRA and CDR2 is YSYEKL. DNA of the CDR3: TGCGCCAGCAGCCGGGGCGATCTGGGAGGCTACACCTTC. Its translation is CASSRGDLGGYTF.

The chain couples TRBV7-8 to TRBJ2-3; D tentatively reads TRBD1 or TRBD2 (6 bases each). CDR1 is SGHVS, CDR2 FQNEAQ, per germline. The CDR3 runs to 14 residues. Trimming removed 4 bases at V and 6 bases at J, with 14 bases between. CDR3 nucleotides: TGTGCCAGCAGCTCCGGGGGCTTTATGGATACGCAGTATTTT. This encodes CASSSGGFMDTQYF.

V and J are TRBV29-1 and TRBJ1-1, with D possibly being TRBD1 (5 bases). V was pared by 7 bases and J by 1 base, with 22 bases between. The V gene's germline CDR1 is SQVTM and CDR2 ANQGSEA. CDR3 size: 16 residues. The CDR3 loop is CSAIQAGTQSNTEAFF. The CDR3, as DNA: TGCAGCGCCATACAGGCCGGGACCCAGTCGAACACTGAAGCTTTCTTT. Combining the CDR3 with reference TRBV29-1 and TRBJ1-1 gives the whole variable domain SAVISQKPSRDICQRGTSLTIQCQVDSQVTMMFWYRQQPGQSLTLIATANQGSEATYESGFVIDKFPISRPNLTFSTLTVSNMSPEDSSIYLCSAIQAGTQSNTEAFFGQGTRLTVV.

V is TRBV4-1 and J is TRBJ2-2; D unresolved. CDR1 MGHRA and CDR2 YSYEKL come from the germline V gene. The germline V and J ends were trimmed by 0 bases and 0 bases, with 11 bases remaining between them. The CDR3 contains 17 residues. CDR3: CASSQDRRASNTGELFF. The CDR3 coding sequence is TGCGCCAGCAGCCAAGATCGACGAGCCTCGAACACCGGGGAGCTGTTTTTT.

V gene TRBV5-1 combines with J gene TRBJ1-1, with 7 bases fitting TRBD1. Trimming cost V 4 bases and J 4 bases; bases outside gene matches: 10. Germline V gene lookup returns CDR1 SGHRS and CDR2 YFSETQ. CDR3 length: 15 amino acids. The CDR3 region is CASSLGQASLTEAFF. The CDR3, as DNA: TGCGCCAGCAGCCTTGGACAGGCGAGCCTCACTGAAGCTTTCTTT.

The rearrangement joins TRBV11-3 to TRBJ1-6; TRBD1 agrees at 7 bases. The germline V gene has CDR1 SGHNT and CDR2 YENEEA. Trimming removed 0 bases from V and 10 bases from J; junction bases left unmatched: 15. The CDR3 is made up of 18 amino acids. The CDR3 DNA reads as TGTGCCAGCAGCTTAGATATGGTCTGTCGAGGGGGCGGGTCACCCCTCCACTTT. It is translated as CASSLDMVCRGGGSPLHF.

The DNA for the CDR3 is TGCGCCAGCAGCGTTAACCGGGCCCCGGAGACCCAGTACTTC. As protein: CASSVNRAPETQYF. This rearrangement joins TRBV5-1 to TRBJ2-5; D is ambiguous. This CDR3 is built from 14 residues. V shed 4 bases and J shed 5 bases, with 15 bases lying between them. Germline-derived CDR1 and CDR2 are SGHRS and YFSETQ. The whole variable domain, remainder taken from reference TRBV5-1 and TRBJ2-5, is KAGVTQTPRYLIKTRGQQVTLSCSPISGHRSVSWYQQTPGQGLQFLFEYFSETQRNKGNFPGRFSGRQFSNSRSEMNVSTLELGDSALYLCASSVNRAPETQYFGPGTRLLVL.

The chain employs TRBV7-9 and TRBJ1-1; D remains unclear. CDR1 SEHNR and CDR2 FQNEAQ come from the germline V gene (reference sequence). The CDR3 has 13 residues. Deletions cut 2 bases from V and 1 base from J, with 5 bases between. CDR3 nucleotide sequence: TGTGCCAGCAGCTTACTCGAGAACACTGAAGCTTTCTTT. This gives the protein CASSLLENTEAFF. The complete variable domain, with remaining parts taken from reference TRBV7-9 and TRBJ1-1, reads DTGVSQNPRHKITKRGQNVTFRCDPISEHNRLYWYRQTLGQGPEFLTYFQNEAQLEKSRLLSDRFSAERPKGSFSTLEIQRTEQGDSAMYLCASSLLENTEAFFGQGTRLTVV.

The chain employs TRBV7-9 and TRBJ1-1; D gene unclear. CDR1 is SEHNR, CDR2 FQNEAQ, per germline (reference sequence). Trimming removed 5 bases from V and 2 bases from J, with 9 bases in between. The CDR3 covers 13 residues. CDR3 residues: CASSVDPNTEAFF. The CDR3 DNA reads as TGTGCCAGCAGCGTAGACCCTAACACTGAAGCTTTCTTT.

V gene TRBV30 combines with J gene TRBJ1-5; D is undetermined. V shed 0 bases and J shed 1 base, with 10 bases lying between them. The CDR3 spans 15 residues. Germline V gene sequence: CDR1 GTSNPN, CDR2 SVGIG (reference sequence). The CDR3 reads CAWSVAAGSNQPQHF. As DNA, the CDR3 is TGTGCCTGGAGTGTAGCAGCGGGAAGCAATCAGCCCCAGCATTTT.

The V and J genes are TRBV6-1 and TRBJ1-2, with D possibly being TRBD1 (6 bases). The CDR3 runs to 20 residues. Germline CDR1 is MNHNS and CDR2 is SASEGT. Trimming pared 0 bases from V and 5 bases from J, leaving 28 bases between. CDR3 loop: CASSEAVARIRGDSGYGYTF. DNA for the CDR3: TGTGCCAGCAGTGAAGCGGTGGCCCGAATCAGGGGCGATTCAGGGTATGGCTACACCTTC.

This clone has a single count. The chain links TRBV11-2 to TRBJ1-3; no definite D call. Trimming took 1 base from V and 0 from J, leaving 7 bases between them. CDR3 length: 15 residues. CDR1 is SGHAT, CDR2 FQNNGV, per germline. CDR3 region: CASSLGQVSGNTIYF. Here the CDR3 DNA reads TGTGCCAGCAGCTTAGGTCAGGTCTCTGGAAACACCATATATTTT.

Concerning this clone: Other nucleotide sequences from this sample produce the same CDR3. CDR3 bases: TGTGCCATCAGCGGAAGGGGAAATGAGCAGTTCTTC. It specifies CAISGRGNEQFF. The V call is TRBV10-3, the J call TRBJ2-1; the D gene is possibly TRBD1 (5 bases). The CDR3 has 12 residues. V was pared by 6 bases and J by 7 bases, with 10 bases between. Looked up from germline, CDR1 is ENHRY and CDR2 is SYGVKD.

A few counts support this clone. This sequence joins TRBV5-1 and TRBJ1-3; D gene ambiguous. This CDR3 region has 17 residues. Germline V lookup: CDR1 SGHRS, CDR2 YFSETQ. V was pared by 5 bases and J by 0 bases, with 18 bases between. DNA for the CDR3: TGCGCCAGCAGGTACGGTACGGATTCCAACTCTGGAAACACCATATATTTT. This gives the protein CASRYGTDSNSGNTIYF.

CDR3 region: CASSPSVGAGANVLTF. CDR3 nucleotide sequence: TGTGCCAGCAGCCCCTCGGTGGGGGCTGGGGCCAACGTCCTGACTTTC. The chain has TRBV9 and TRBJ2-6; possibly TRBD1 or TRBD2 for D (5 bases each). The CDR3 has 16 residues. The germline V gene encodes CDR1 SGDLS and CDR2 YYNGEE. V was shortened by 4 bases and J by 2 bases, with 13 bases between the two germline ends.

The genes are TRBV30 and TRBJ2-1; D is possibly TRBD1 or TRBD2 (5 bases each). The germline CDR1 and CDR2 sequences are GTSNPN and SVGIG (reference sequence). The CDR3 covers 12 residues. V was shortened by 5 bases and J by 4 bases, with 9 bases between the two germline ends. For the CDR3, the DNA is TGTGCCTGGGGGGGAGCTTACAATGAGCAGTTCTTC. This encodes CAWGGAYNEQFF.

This clone was detected only once. Distinct nucleotide sequences in the sample also encode this CDR3. The genes are TRBV6-5 and TRBJ1-3; D call uncertain. V was clipped by 4 bases and J by 0 bases, with 4 bases between them. Per germline, CDR1 MNHEY and CDR2 SVGAGI. The CDR3 has 13 amino acids. CDR3 sequence: CASSSSSGNTIYF. DNA for the CDR3: TGTGCCAGCAGTTCAAGCTCTGGAAACACCATATATTTT.

The CDR3 is CASTKTRLRGGPAETQYF. The CDR3 DNA sequence: TGTGCCAGCACTAAGACCCGCCTGCGGGGGGGGCCCGCAGAGACCCAGTACTTC. The chain links TRBV27 to TRBJ2-5; 9 bases align to TRBD2. V lost 7 bases to trimming and J lost 4 bases; unmatched junction nucleotides: 19. The CDR3 totals 18 residues. Germline V CDR1 and CDR2: MNHEY, SMNVEV (reference sequence).